The entry below describes one T cell receptor (beta chain). The antigen it binds to is not known. One base away there is no much larger clone; base qualities are not given. This entry belongs to a study of blood T cell repertoires in COVID-19 (dated by TCRdb to about 2020). The study in broad terms: Samples from collaborators originated in the United States, Italy and Spain and spanned both the acute and convalescent phases of COVID-19. The material from the prospective study consisted of cDNA or gDNA derived from T cells, B-cell-depleted T cells, or PBMCs. Subjects who had been exposed to COVID-19, were actively infected with it, or had recovered from it provided the deeply sampled blood TCRbeta repertoires that made up the dataset. The repertoires were released in a freely available public database meant as a resource for research on the immune response to SARS-CoV-2. Samples were obtained from the ongoing ImmuneRACE study (first 160 participants) and from 1,254 subjects provided by 6 global collaborators. Nearly every sample came with metadata listing a de-identified subject ID, COVID-19 status, age in years and sex. HLA class I and class II types, where available, came from metadata supplied by the sample provider rather than from assay-based typing. Results the study describes overall, beyond this receptor: The amount of clinical and demographic metadata varied by source and participant and was provided uncurated.

TCRbeta CDR3 regions were amplified from genomic DNA using the immunoSEQ Assay, a bias-controlled multiplex PCR. Processing in the source paper ran as follows. The number of nucleated cells in each sample was estimated from the amplification of reference gene primers within the assay. To quantify the absolute abundance of each unique TCRbeta CDR3 rearrangement, sequence reads were collapsed and filtered. For each sample, productive Simpson clonality was calculated as the square root of Simpson's diversity index across productive rearrangements. Entries here come from immuneACCESS through TCRdb and include only in-frame sequences with V and J called. Some clones fail to appear in such tables; in the studies checked, an unresolved V gene covers under half of the shortfall, and the cause of the remainder is unknown. V and J calls and clone size are as listed in that table; D and trimming were resolved from the DNA. For this sample the table gives about 160,000 clones, of which 75% to 90% were detected only once. The ten largest clones represent about 3% of the sample.

Whole blood was collected in K2EDTA tubes by collaborating institutions according to the institutions' own protocols. For TCRbeta analysis, collaborator samples were shipped as frozen whole blood, as isolated PBMCs, or as DNA extracted from either sample type. Inclusive of the bounding cysteine and phenylalanine, the CDR3 is 14 residues long. Solely the CDR3 DNA is kept, with 42 bases framed from the first base. The V and J ends are trimmed by 0 bases and 4 bases, leaving 11 bases between them. From the germline V gene (reference sequence), CDR1 is GTSNPN and CDR2 is SVGIG. Sequenced input: peripheral blood. This chain is built from TRBV30 and TRBJ2-3; a weak D assignment points to TRBD2 (6 bases agree). This receptor was identified in a human donor with acute or convalescent COVID-19. The donor label of this sample is uncertain. The CDR3 amino acid sequence is: CAWSVGGRSDTQYF. The DNA sequence follows: TGTGCCTGGAGTGTGGGGGGAAGGTCAGATACGCAGTATTTT. The CDR3, completed at both ends by the reference TRBV30 and TRBJ2-3 genes, gives the full variable domain SQTIHQWPATLVQPVGSPLSLECTVEGTSNPNLYWYRQAAGRGLQLLFYSVGIGQISSEVPQNLSASRPQDRQFILSSKKLLLSDSGFYLCAWSVGGRSDTQYFGPGTRLTVL.